This T cell receptor (beta chain) was profiled in a study of immune characterization of retroperitoneal liposarcoma. This CDR3 comprises 13 residues. Germline V gives CDR1 SGHTA, CDR2 FQGNSA. By its share, this clonotype is large. A single record per CDR3 protein comes from TCRdb applying MiXCR to the PCR reads. The data contain some 11,000 distinct CDR3 sequences, roughly 29% of them seen just once; the ten biggest clones take up around 8.3%. The V gene is TRBV7-2, the J gene TRBJ2-1, with TRBD2 matching over 7 bases. With the DNA end fitting TRBJ2-7 better, the J assignment may be wrong. This sequence was found in a male donor with retroperitoneal liposarcoma. The sequenced material came from tumor tissue. The CDR3 DNA is TGTGCCAGCAGCGAAGGAGGGGACTATCAGCAGTACTTC. Translated, it gives CASSEGGDYQQYF.